The 27 T cell receptor beta chains below all came from one sample that was sequenced in a study of T cell changes during pregnancy in multiple sclerosis. This table comes from immunoSEQ multiplex PCR, and its TCRdb copy is limited to in-frame clones, with some not included. The sample carries fewer than 45,000 clones, about 92% recorded once. Here the sequenced sample was CD4+ T cells from peripheral blood mononuclear cells, taken after pregnancy. The receptors derive from a female donor in good health, enrolled as a control in a pregnancy study.

A word on this clone: At one boundary the junction diverges from the germline segment, which might be a read error. The chain carries TRBV9 and TRBJ1-2; D is undetermined. Per the germline V gene, CDR1 is SGDLS and CDR2 is YYNGEE. There are 10 residues in the CDR3. The CDR3 DNA sequence: TGTGCCAGCAGCGTAGAAACCCAGGTTTTC. Protein: CASSVETQVF.

The chain recombines TRBV2 with TRBJ1-3; tentative D call: TRBD1 (6 bases). V gave up 0 bases and J gave up 2 bases, with 17 bases separating them. The CDR3 contains 18 residues. Germline CDR1 and CDR2: SNHLY and FYNNEI. CDR3 residues: CASSEAIGGASTGNTIYF. The CDR3 nucleotides read TGTGCCAGCAGTGAAGCAATAGGGGGGGCGTCGACTGGAAACACCATATATTTT.

The V call is TRBV5-1, the J call TRBJ2-7, with 7 bases fitting TRBD2. Germline loops: CDR1 SGHRS, CDR2 YFSETQ. The V gene end was trimmed by 4 bases and the J gene end by 2 bases; junction bases not matched to a gene: 3. The CDR3 length is 13 residues. This chain's CDR3 is CASSPREAYEQYF. CDR3 sequence (DNA): TGCGCCAGCAGCCCCCGGGAGGCCTACGAGCAGTACTTC. The variable domain in full, with the rest retrieved from reference TRBV5-1 and TRBJ2-7, is KAGVTQTPRYLIKTRGQQVTLSCSPISGHRSVSWYQQTPGQGLQFLFEYFSETQRNKGNFPGRFSGRQFSNSRSEMNVSTLELGDSALYLCASSPREAYEQYFGPGTRLTVT.

Written as DNA, the CDR3 is TGTGCCAGCAGTGAACTAGCGGGGGCCGAAGAGACCCAGTACTTC. Its protein product is CASSELAGAEETQYF. The rearrangement links TRBV6-1 to TRBJ2-5; TRBD2 matches 10 bases. Looked up from germline, CDR1 is MNHNS and CDR2 is SASEGT. This CDR3 is 15 amino acids long. The V gene end was trimmed by 2 bases and the J gene end by 3 bases; junction bases not matched to a gene: 3.

This chain links TRBV30 with TRBJ1-1; 10 positions match TRBD1. The CDR3 runs 17 residues. The V gene end was trimmed by 0 bases and the J gene end by 10 bases; junction bases not matched to a gene: 17. CDR1 is GTSNPN and CDR2 is SVGIG in the germline V gene (reference sequence). CDR3: CAWSVWGLGDRGFRAFF. In DNA, the CDR3 is TGTGCCTGGAGTGTATGGGGGTTGGGGGACAGGGGCTTCAGAGCTTTCTTT.

The chain uses TRBV9 and TRBJ1-6; D perhaps matches TRBD1 (5 bases). Germline V CDR1 and CDR2: SGDLS, YYNGEE. The V gene lost 3 bases and the J gene lost 6 bases, with 19 bases spanning the gap. The CDR3 is 17 amino acids. The CDR3 bases are TGTGCCAGCAGCGACCGCCGCGGGGGTCAAGGTAATTCACCCCTCCACTTT. Amino acids: CASSDRRGGQGNSPLHF.

This clone occurred once. The V gene is TRBV9, the J gene TRBJ2-7, with D perhaps matching TRBD2 (5 bases). The germline gives CDR1 SGDLS, CDR2 YYNGEE. The CDR3 covers 14 residues. The ends were cut back, 2 bases at V and 1 base at J, with 10 bases in the middle. The chain's CDR3 is CASSVGLASYEQYF. The DNA of the CDR3 is TGTGCCAGCAGCGTTGGACTCGCTTCCTACGAGCAGTACTTC.

As DNA, the CDR3 is TGCGCCAGCAGCTTGGAGATCGGCAGTGGGGGCGAGCAGTACTTC. The encoded protein is CASSLEIGSGGEQYF. This sequence joins TRBV5-1 and TRBJ2-5; the D call may be TRBD1 or TRBD2 (5 bases each). The DNA end favors TRBJ2-7, so the J call may be wrong. Per germline, CDR1 SGHRS and CDR2 YFSETQ. The CDR3 covers 15 residues.

This chain uses TRBV19 with TRBJ2-7; 13 nucleotides line up with TRBD2. CDR1 and CDR2 from the germline V gene are LNHDA and SQIVND (reference sequence). The CDR3 length is 16 residues. V trimming: 6 bases; J trimming: 4 bases; junction bases outside the gene matches: 9. CDR3 DNA: TGTGCCAGTAGCTCCGGGACTAGCGGGACGAGATACGAGCAGTACTTC. Encoded protein: CASSSGTSGTRYEQYF.

The chain links TRBV12-5 to TRBJ1-5, with D possibly matching TRBD1 (6 bases). CDR3 size: 17 residues. CDR1 and CDR2 (germline): LGHNT, FRNRAP. V gave up 0 bases and J gave up 0 bases, with 12 bases separating them. The DNA for the CDR3 is TGTGCTAGTGGTTTGGTAGGGGGGGACTATAGCAATCAGCCCCAGCATTTT. Protein sequence: CASGLVGGDYSNQPQHF.

The CDR3 protein is CASSSTGFGLAGPNTGELFF. CDR3 nucleotides: TGTGCCAGCAGCTCGACAGGGTTCGGACTAGCGGGACCCAACACCGGGGAGCTGTTTTTT. The V and J genes are TRBV7-3 and TRBJ2-2; TRBD2 aligns across 12 bases. Germline-derived CDR1 and CDR2 are SGHTA and FQGTGA. Trimming removed 4 bases from V and 2 bases from J; junction bases left unmatched: 14. The CDR3 is 20 residues long.

The gene calls are TRBV7-9 and TRBJ2-5, with a weak D call TRBD1 (5 bases). CDR3 length: 13 amino acids. The germline gives CDR1 SEHNR, CDR2 FQNEAQ (reference sequence). V lost 5 bases to trimming and J lost 4 bases, with 11 bases between them. The CDR3 spells CASSRTPRETQYF. Written as DNA, the CDR3 is TGTGCCAGCAGCCGGACACCTAGAGAGACCCAGTACTTC.

With respect to this clone: Additional DNA sequences in this sample encode the identical CDR3. The gene calls are TRBV9 and TRBJ1-1; 9 nucleotides line up with TRBD1. From germline, CDR1 is SGDLS and CDR2 YYNGEE. V dropped 0 bases and J dropped 6; count of bases not matched to a gene: 6. There are 15 residues in the CDR3. CDR3 coding DNA: TGTGCCAGCAGCGTAGCCACAGGGGGCATCTCTGAAGCTTTCTTT. Translation: CASSVATGGISEAFF. The full variable domain, with the rest looked up from reference TRBV9 and TRBJ1-1, is DSGVTQTPKHLITATGQRVTLRCSPRSGDLSVYWYQQSLDQGLQFLIQYYNGEERAKGNILERFSAQQFPDLHSELNLSSLELGDSALYFCASSVATGGISEAFFGQGTRLTVV.

The gene calls are TRBV18 and TRBJ1-4; the match to TRBD1 covers 8 bases. CDR1 is KGHSH and CDR2 is LQKENI in the germline V gene. V lost 3 bases, J lost 3 bases, and 0 bases stayed unmatched. The CDR3 is made up of 14 amino acids. The CDR3 sequence: CASSPTGANEKLFF. The CDR3 bases are TGTGCCAGCTCACCGACAGGGGCTAATGAAAAACTGTTTTTT.

With respect to this clone: Other DNA sequences in this sample translate to the same CDR3. The chain combines TRBV20-1 with TRBJ2-5; D is undetermined. V was clipped by 5 bases and J by 2 bases, with 6 bases between them. Germline CDR1 DFQATT, CDR2 SNEGSKA (reference sequence). The CDR3 loop spans 11 amino acids. CDR3 in DNA: TGCAGTGCTCCCTTTCAAGAGACCCAGTACTTC. This gives the protein CSAPFQETQYF.

The chain's CDR3 is CASSLAAQRGTTDTQYF. DNA for the CDR3: TGTGCCAGCAGCTTAGCAGCCCAGCGGGGGACCACAGATACGCAGTATTTT. This sequence joins TRBV7-9 and TRBJ2-3; 8 bases align to TRBD2. The length of the CDR3 is 17 residues. Looked up from germline, CDR1 is SEHNR and CDR2 is FQNEAQ (reference sequence). Trimming at V came to 0 bases and at J to 2 bases, leaving 7 bases not matched to a gene.

The chain recombines TRBV7-2 with TRBJ2-1; D is undetermined. This CDR3 spans 14 amino acids. Trimming removed 4 bases at V and 4 bases at J, with 11 bases between. The V gene's germline CDR1 is SGHTA and CDR2 FQGNSA. The CDR3 DNA reads as TGTGCCAGCAGCTCCGCCCCGGGTTACAATGAGCAGTTCTTC. It yields the protein CASSSAPGYNEQFF. The variable domain in full, completed from reference TRBV7-2 and TRBJ2-1, reads GAGVSQSPSNKVTEKGKDVELRCDPISGHTALYWYRQSLGQGLEFLIYFQGNSAPDKSGLPSDRFSAERTGGSVSTLTIQRTQQEDSAVYLCASSSAPGYNEQFFGPGTRLTVL.

This clone was seen once. This chain links TRBV5-1 with TRBJ1-1; 9 bases match TRBD1. The CDR3 consists of 14 residues. Trimming removed 2 bases from V and 3 bases from J; junction bases left unmatched: 2. Per the germline V gene, CDR1 is SGHRS and CDR2 is YFSETQ. As DNA, the CDR3 is TGCGCCAGCAGCTTAGGGACAGGGTACACTGAAGCTTTCTTT. It yields the protein CASSLGTGYTEAFF.

The chain carries TRBV14 and TRBJ1-3; the match to TRBD1 covers 7 bases. This CDR3 region has 15 residues. Germline CDR1 reads SGHDN; CDR2 reads FVKESK. V lost 6 bases and J lost 0; bases outside the gene matches: 5. This CDR3 reads CASRGDSYSGNTIYF. DNA for the CDR3: TGTGCCAGCAGGGGGGACAGTTACTCTGGAAACACCATATATTTT.

The chain combines TRBV4-2 with TRBJ1-2; D may be TRBD1 (5 bases). In germline, CDR1 is LGHNA, CDR2 YNFKEQ. Trimming took off 0 bases at V and 4 bases at J, with 12 bases between the two ends. The CDR3 runs 15 residues. The CDR3 protein is CASSQEAGNFYGYTF. As DNA, the CDR3 is TGTGCCAGCAGCCAAGAGGCAGGGAACTTCTATGGCTACACCTTC.

The rearrangement uses TRBV7-9 and TRBJ1-2; a weak D match, TRBD1 (6 bases). V shed 2 bases and J shed 2 bases, with 12 bases lying between them. Germline lookup yields CDR1 SEHNR and CDR2 FQNEAQ (reference sequence). This CDR3 spans 15 amino acids. CDR3 nucleotides: TGTGCCAGCAGCTTAAAACAGGGACCCAACTATGGCTACACCTTC. Protein: CASSLKQGPNYGYTF.

CDR3 bases: TGTGCCAGCTCACTCTCCCACGTTGACAGGGGTTTCTACGAGCAGTACTTC. Translating it yields CASSLSHVDRGFYEQYF. The chain recombines TRBV18 with TRBJ2-7; TRBD1 matches 8 bases. CDR1 is KGHSH and CDR2 is LQKENI in the germline V gene. The CDR3 spans 17 residues. Losses at the gene ends were 4 bases for V and 3 bases for J; bases not matched to a gene: 14.

By its share, this clone is medium-sized. This chain joins TRBV6-4 and TRBJ2-1, with a possible D match to TRBD1 (5 bases). Trimming shortened V by 7 bases and J by 1 base, and 11 bases separated the two germline ends. This CDR3 contains 14 residues. In germline, CDR1 is MRHNA, CDR2 SNTAGT. For the CDR3, the DNA is TGTGCCAGCAACAGGTTAGGATCCTACAATGAGCAGTTCTTC. Its translation: CASNRLGSYNEQFF.

This chain connects TRBV30 to TRBJ1-2, with 8 bases that match TRBD1. V trimming: 0 bases; J trimming: 4 bases; junction bases outside the gene matches: 7. Germline CDR1 GTSNPN, CDR2 SVGIG (reference sequence). There are 15 residues in the CDR3. CDR3 region: CAWSVPDRESYGYTF. The CDR3 nucleotides read TGTGCCTGGAGTGTCCCGGACAGGGAAAGCTATGGCTACACCTTC.

V usage is TRBV28 and J usage is TRBJ1-5; perhaps TRBD1 as D (5 bases). V gave up 2 bases and J gave up 1 base, with 9 bases separating them. Germline CDR1 MDHEN, CDR2 SYDVKM. This CDR3 spans 15 amino acids. The CDR3, as DNA: TGTGCCAGCAGTTTACCCAGGGTAAGCAATCAGCCCCAGCATTTT. Protein: CASSLPRVSNQPQHF.

The chain joins TRBV10-3 to TRBJ1-1; TRBD1 aligns across 10 bases. Germline CDR1 ENHRY, CDR2 SYGVKD. This CDR3 spans 17 amino acids. V lost 4 bases to trimming and J lost 1 base; unmatched junction nucleotides: 9. The CDR3 nucleotides are TGTGCCATCAGTGTTGTGGGGGGACAGGGGCGGAACACTGAAGCTTTCTTT. It translates to CAISVVGGQGRNTEAFF.

The genes are TRBV19 and TRBJ1-1, with 9 bases identical to TRBD1. Germline CDR1 LNHDA, CDR2 SQIVND (reference sequence). J lost 4 bases, V lost 3 bases, and 9 bases had no gene match. This CDR3 has 16 residues. The CDR3 DNA is TGTGCCAGTAGTATGTGGAGCGGACAGGGGCCCACTGAAGCTTTCTTT. It translates to CASSMWSGQGPTEAFF. The complete variable domain, with remaining parts taken from reference TRBV19 and TRBJ1-1, reads DGGITQSPKYLFRKEGQNVTLSCEQNLNHDAMYWYRQDPGQGLRLIYYSQIVNDFQKGDIAEGYSVSREKKESFPLTVTSAQKNPTAFYLCASSMWSGQGPTEAFFGQGTRLTVV.